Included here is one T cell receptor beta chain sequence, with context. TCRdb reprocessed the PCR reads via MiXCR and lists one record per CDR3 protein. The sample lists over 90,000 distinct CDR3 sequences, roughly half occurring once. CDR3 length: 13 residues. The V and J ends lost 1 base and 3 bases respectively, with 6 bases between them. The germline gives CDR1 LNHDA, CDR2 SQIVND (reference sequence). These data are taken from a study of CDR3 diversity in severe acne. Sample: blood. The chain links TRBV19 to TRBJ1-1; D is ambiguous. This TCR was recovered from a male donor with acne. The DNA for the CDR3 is TGTGCCAGTAGTATAGCTTCGGACACTGAAGCTTTCTTT. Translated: CASSIASDTEAFF.